These 28 T cell receptor beta chains originate from one sample sequenced in a study of blood T cell repertoires in COVID-19. Here immunoSEQ multiplex PCR was the method, and the copy in TCRdb shows in-frame clones only, minus some. The table lists 250,000 or so clones, 86% of them singletons, with about 3% in the top ten. Source material: peripheral blood. The receptors originated from a woman in her 30s with active or convalescent COVID-19.

The chain is built from TRBV28 and TRBJ2-5; 7 bases match TRBD2. CDR3 length: 16 amino acids. CDR1 and CDR2 (germline): MDHEN, SYDVKM. V lost 5 bases, J lost 5 bases, and 14 bases stayed unmatched. CDR3 in DNA: TGTGCCAGCAGTCGACCCTCAGCGGGGAGAGGGGAGACCCAGTACTTC. Translated: CASSRPSAGRGETQYF.

The chain combines TRBV7-2 with TRBJ2-7; tentatively, D is TRBD1 (5 bases). The V gene lost 5 bases and the J gene lost 3 bases, with 17 bases spanning the gap. The germline gives CDR1 SGHTA, CDR2 FQGNSA. The length of the CDR3 is 15 residues. The CDR3 sequence: CASSPGQGSFYEQYF. The CDR3 DNA follows: TGTGCCAGCAGCCCCGGGCAGGGCTCCTTCTACGAGCAGTACTTC.

The rearrangement uses TRBV6-1 and TRBJ1-5; D might be TRBD1 (5 bases). The CDR3 contains 13 residues. Germline V gene sequence: CDR1 MNHNS, CDR2 SASEGT. The V end lost 3 bases, the J end lost 7 bases, and 10 bases lay between the germline ends. The CDR3 sequence is CASSEATDQPQHF. As DNA, the CDR3 is TGTGCCAGCAGTGAGGCGACAGACCAGCCCCAGCATTTT.

In DNA, the CDR3 is TGCGCCAGCAGCTTGGACAGGGTTACCGGGGAGCTGTTTTTT. It translates to CASSLDRVTGELFF. This chain links TRBV5-1 with TRBJ2-2; D might be TRBD1 (6 bases). The CDR3 totals 14 residues. Germline V CDR1 and CDR2: SGHRS, YFSETQ. Trimming took 0 bases from V and 5 from J, leaving 8 bases between them.

V is TRBV28 and J is TRBJ1-3, with TRBD1 matching 7 bases. This CDR3 has 15 residues. V dropped 5 bases and J dropped 2; count of bases not matched to a gene: 6. CDR1 is MDHEN, CDR2 SYDVKM, per germline. The CDR3 loop reads CASSPTGATGNTIYF. CDR3 nucleotide sequence: TGTGCCAGCAGTCCAACAGGGGCGACTGGAAACACCATATATTTT.

The V gene is TRBV18, the J gene TRBJ2-1, with 9 bases that match TRBD1. Looked up from germline, CDR1 is KGHSH and CDR2 is LQKENI. V lost 8 bases, J lost 7 bases, and 6 bases stayed unmatched. The CDR3 covers 13 residues. CDR3 region: CASLRDRENEQFF. DNA of the CDR3: TGTGCCAGCCTCCGGGACAGGGAAAATGAGCAGTTCTTC.

The CDR3 region is CASSETGTKFNYGYTF. The CDR3 bases are TGTGCCAGCAGTGAGACAGGCACGAAATTTAACTATGGCTACACCTTC. This chain uses TRBV2 with TRBJ1-2, with D possibly being TRBD1 (6 bases). From germline, CDR1 is SNHLY and CDR2 FYNNEI. V shed 3 bases and J shed 1 base, with 15 bases lying between them. The CDR3 is 16 amino acids.

CDR3 protein: CASSLAPSRSNGELFF. DNA for the CDR3: TGTGCCAGCAGCTTAGCGCCTAGCCGCAGTAACGGGGAGCTGTTTTTT. The V call is TRBV7-2, the J call TRBJ2-2; TRBD2 might be the D (5 bases). The CDR3 totals 16 residues. Trimming removed 0 bases at V and 7 bases at J, with 15 bases between. The germline V gene encodes CDR1 SGHTA and CDR2 FQGNSA.

The chain joins TRBV3-1 (or the pseudogene TRBV3-2) to TRBJ2-3; D unresolved. The V and J ends lost 4 bases and 4 bases respectively, with 15 bases between them. The germline V gene has CDR1 LGHDT and CDR2 YNNKEL (reference sequence). The CDR3 spans 15 residues. This chain's CDR3 is CASSLSRMTSDTQYF. The CDR3, as DNA: TGTGCCAGCAGCCTCAGCCGGATGACTTCAGATACGCAGTATTTT.

V and J are TRBV6-5 and TRBJ2-7, with D possibly matching TRBD2 (5 bases). The CDR3 consists of 12 residues. Trimming pared 8 bases from V and 4 bases from J, leaving 12 bases between. The germline gives CDR1 MNHEY, CDR2 SVGAGI. The CDR3 nucleotides read TGTGCCAGCCGGACCGGGGAGTACGAGCAGTACTTC. Protein: CASRTGEYEQYF.

V gene TRBV9 combines with J gene TRBJ1-2, with D uncertain. V gave up 4 bases and J gave up 6 bases, with 13 bases separating them. The CDR3 totals 13 residues. The germline V gene encodes CDR1 SGDLS and CDR2 YYNGEE. The chain's CDR3 is CASSPRGFNGYTF. The DNA of the CDR3 is TGTGCCAGCAGCCCCCGAGGGTTTAATGGCTACACCTTC.

The gene calls are TRBV19 and TRBJ2-3; weak D call: TRBD1 (5 bases). Trimming removed 1 base from V and 1 base from J, with 9 bases in between. Germline CDR1 reads LNHDA; CDR2 reads SQIVND (reference sequence). The CDR3 is made up of 15 amino acids. Written as DNA, the CDR3 is TGTGCCAGTAGTATAGGGGGCATCGGCACAGATACGCAGTATTTT. This encodes CASSIGGIGTDTQYF.

This chain links TRBV7-3 with TRBJ2-2; D not resolved. Trimming left V 5 bases short and J 1 base short, with 5 bases between. The CDR3 spans 13 residues. Per germline, CDR1 SGHTA and CDR2 FQGTGA. The CDR3 is CASSLLNTGELFF. CDR3 bases: TGTGCCAGCAGCCTCCTGAACACCGGGGAGCTGTTTTTT.

The table lists this clone with a few counts. The V gene is TRBV7-2, the J gene TRBJ2-1; TRBD2 matches 8 bases. The germline V gene has CDR1 SGHTA and CDR2 FQGNSA. Losses at the gene ends were 5 bases for V and 7 bases for J; bases not matched to a gene: 10. This CDR3 is built from 15 residues. The CDR3 coding sequence is TGTGCCAGCAGCATAGGGACTAGTTTGCTAAATGAGCAGTTCTTC. It is translated as CASSIGTSLLNEQFF.

The chain recombines TRBV6-2 or TRBV6-3 with TRBJ1-5; D may be TRBD1 (5 bases). Germline V gene sequence: CDR1 MNHEY, CDR2 SVGEGT. Trimming took off 2 bases at V and 5 bases at J, with 16 bases between the two ends. The CDR3 runs to 16 residues. The CDR3 sequence is CASSYRRGPLDQPQHF. The CDR3 DNA reads as TGTGCCAGCAGTTACCGGAGGGGACCCCTTGATCAGCCCCAGCATTTT.

The V gene is TRBV7-2, the J gene TRBJ1-2, with 8 bases that match TRBD1. J lost 6 bases, V lost 5 bases, and 8 bases had no gene match. This CDR3 has 14 amino acids. Germline V gene data show CDR1 as SGHTA and CDR2 as FQGNSA. The DNA of the CDR3 is TGTGCCAGCAGCCTAAGCCAGGGGGCCCATGGCTACACCTTC. This sequence encodes CASSLSQGAHGYTF.

V gene TRBV28 combines with J gene TRBJ1-2; D gene ambiguous. From germline, CDR1 is MDHEN and CDR2 SYDVKM. V lost 5 bases, J lost 8 bases, and 15 bases lay in between. The CDR3 is made up of 13 amino acids. This CDR3 is CASSKESPSGYTF. The CDR3 coding sequence is TGTGCCAGCAGTAAAGAAAGCCCGAGCGGCTACACCTTC.

The chain has TRBV7-9 and TRBJ1-2, with 8 bases identical to TRBD1. Germline CDR1 reads SEHNR; CDR2 reads FQNEAQ (reference sequence). V was clipped by 2 bases and J by 11 bases; unmatched bases: 10. The CDR3 spans 14 residues. CDR3 protein: CASSLFRQGAFYTF. As DNA, the CDR3 is TGTGCCAGCAGCTTATTTCGGCAGGGGGCCTTTTACACCTTC.

This clone is a singleton in its sample. The chain recombines TRBV18 with TRBJ2-5; TRBD2 might be the D (7 bases). Germline loops: CDR1 KGHSH, CDR2 LQKENI. Trimming took 3 bases from V and 3 from J, leaving 14 bases between them. The CDR3 totals 15 residues. The DNA of the CDR3 is TGTGCCAGCTCACCCCCGAGGGGGGGAGAAGAGACCCAGTACTTC. The encoded protein is CASSPPRGGEETQYF.

The rearrangement links TRBV28 to TRBJ1-2, with no clear D. Trimming left V 0 bases short and J 4 bases short, with 18 bases between. Germline CDR1 and CDR2: MDHEN and SYDVKM. The CDR3 is 17 amino acids. Here the CDR3 reads CASSLWQLRRFFYGYTF. The CDR3 DNA reads TGTGCCAGCAGTTTATGGCAATTGAGAAGATTTTTCTATGGCTACACCTTC.

This clone came up a few times. V is TRBV19 and J is TRBJ2-1; TRBD2 matches 12 bases. The ends lost 6 bases at V and 10 bases at J; junction bases unmatched: 7. Germline CDR1 is LNHDA and CDR2 is SQIVND (reference sequence). This CDR3 comprises 14 residues. CDR3 DNA sequence: TGTGCCAGTAGGACACTAGCGGGGGGCCCCGAGCAGTTCTTC. It translates to CASRTLAGGPEQFF.

This clone was seen a few times. V is TRBV21-1 and J is TRBJ1-1. TRBV21-1 counts as a pseudogene. This CDR3 has 14 residues. The CDR3 bases are TGTGCCAGGGGGGGAAGGGAACGGGACACTGAAGCTTTCTTT. Translated: CARGGRERDTEAFF.

V is TRBV7-2 and J is TRBJ2-7; TRBD1 aligns across 7 bases. Per the germline V gene, CDR1 is SGHTA and CDR2 is FQGNSA. After removal of 5 bases from V and 3 bases from J, the junction contained 7 bases not matched to a gene. This CDR3 region has 14 residues. For the CDR3, the DNA is TGTGCCAGCAGCCCCAAGGGGGCACTCTACGAGCAGTACTTC. This encodes CASSPKGALYEQYF.

V gene TRBV7-8 combines with J gene TRBJ1-1; 7 nucleotides match TRBD1. Germline loops: CDR1 SGHVS, CDR2 FQNEAQ. CDR3 length: 17 residues. The trim removed 1 base at V and 3 bases at J, leaving 11 bases unmatched. As DNA, the CDR3 is TGTGCCAGCAGCTTAGGGAGGGGGCGAAGTTCGGACACTGAAGCTTTCTTT. Protein product: CASSLGRGRSSDTEAFF.

This clone was seen more than once but under ten times. The chain combines TRBV3-1 (or the pseudogene TRBV3-2) with TRBJ1-4; D not resolved. This CDR3 is built from 14 residues. Trimming took 3 bases from V and 5 from J, leaving 10 bases between them. CDR1 is LGHDT and CDR2 is YNNKEL in the germline V gene (reference sequence). The CDR3 sequence is CASSQKRGNEKLFF. The CDR3 DNA sequence: TGTGCCAGCAGCCAGAAGCGCGGGAATGAAAAACTGTTTTTT.

The V call is TRBV11-2, the J call TRBJ2-7, with unresolved D. The CDR3 runs 14 residues. Germline V lookup: CDR1 SGHAT, CDR2 FQNNGV. V lost 0 bases and J lost 4, with 10 bases in between. For the CDR3, the DNA is TGTGCCAGCAGCTTAGATAATCATGCGTACGAGCAGTACTTC. The encoded protein is CASSLDNHAYEQYF. Using reference TRBV11-2 and TRBJ2-7 for the parts outside the CDR3, the full variable domain is EAGVAQSPRYKIIEKRQSVAFWCNPISGHATLYWYQQILGQGPKLLIQFQNNGVVDDSQLPKDRFSAERLKGVDSTLKIQPAKLEDSAVYLCASSLDNHAYEQYFGPGTRLTVT.

This CDR3 reads CASNRLAGNTDTQYF. CDR3 nucleotides: TGTGCCAGCAACCGACTAGCGGGGAACACAGATACGCAGTATTTT. This chain connects TRBV5-6 to TRBJ2-3; TRBD2 matches at 11 bases. This CDR3 comprises 15 residues. After removal of 6 bases from V and 2 bases from J, the junction contained 5 bases not matched to a gene. From germline, CDR1 is SGHDT and CDR2 YYEEEE.

The V and J genes are TRBV7-9 and TRBJ1-2, with 8 positions matching TRBD1. The junction had 2 bases not matched to a gene; V was cut back by 2 bases and J by 6 bases. Germline CDR1 reads SEHNR; CDR2 reads FQNEAQ (reference sequence). CDR3 length: 13 amino acids. The CDR3 bases are TGTGCCAGCAGCTTACAGGGGGCTGATGGCTACACCTTC. This translates into CASSLQGADGYTF. Using reference TRBV7-9 and TRBJ1-2 for the parts outside the CDR3, the full variable domain is DTGVSQNPRHKITKRGQNVTFRCDPISEHNRLYWYRQTLGQGPEFLTYFQNEAQLEKSRLLSDRFSAERPKGSFSTLEIQRTEQGDSAMYLCASSLQGADGYTFGSGTRLTVV.